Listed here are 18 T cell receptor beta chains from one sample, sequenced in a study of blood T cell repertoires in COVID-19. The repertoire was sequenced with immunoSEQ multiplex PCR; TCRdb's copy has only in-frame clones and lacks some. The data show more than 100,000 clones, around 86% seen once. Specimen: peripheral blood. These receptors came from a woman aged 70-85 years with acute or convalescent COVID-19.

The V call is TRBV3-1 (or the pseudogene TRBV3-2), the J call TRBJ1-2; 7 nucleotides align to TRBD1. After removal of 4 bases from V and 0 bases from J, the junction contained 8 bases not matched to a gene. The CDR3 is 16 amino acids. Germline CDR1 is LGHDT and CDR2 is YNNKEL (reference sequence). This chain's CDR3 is CASSPGDRLPNYGYTF. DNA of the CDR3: TGTGCCAGCAGCCCCGGGGACAGATTACCTAACTATGGCTACACCTTC.

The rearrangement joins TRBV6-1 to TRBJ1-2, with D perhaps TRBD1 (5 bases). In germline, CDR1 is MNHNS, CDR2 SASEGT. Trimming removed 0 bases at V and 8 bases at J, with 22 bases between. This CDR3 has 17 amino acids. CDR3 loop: CASSEALQGRVSRGYTF. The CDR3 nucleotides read TGTGCCAGCAGTGAAGCGCTTCAAGGCAGGGTATCGCGGGGCTACACCTTC.

The CDR3 nucleotides are TGTGCCTGGAGCGGCGGGACAGGGCGGGAGCAGTTCTTC. Its protein is CAWSGGTGREQFF. The chain is built from TRBV30 and TRBJ2-1, with 9 bases lining up with TRBD1. V gave up 3 bases and J gave up 10 bases; unmatched junction bases: 7. CDR1 GTSNPN and CDR2 SVGIG come from the germline V gene (reference sequence). CDR3 length: 13 amino acids.

CDR3 bases: TGCGCCAGCAGCCTGACAGGGACGCAGGGGACCCAGTACTTC. It codes for CASSLTGTQGTQYF. The gene calls are TRBV5-1 and TRBJ2-5; 7 nucleotides agree with TRBD1. Trimming took 4 bases from V and 7 from J; bases not matched to a gene: 10. Germline CDR1 reads SGHRS; CDR2 reads YFSETQ. This CDR3 comprises 14 residues.

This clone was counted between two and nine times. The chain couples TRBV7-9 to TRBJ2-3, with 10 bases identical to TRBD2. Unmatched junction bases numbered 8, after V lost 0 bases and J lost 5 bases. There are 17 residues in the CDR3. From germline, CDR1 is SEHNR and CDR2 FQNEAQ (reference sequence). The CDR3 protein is CASSLAGSGGAVDTQYF. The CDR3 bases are TGTGCCAGCAGCTTAGCGGGGAGCGGGGGGGCCGTAGATACGCAGTATTTT. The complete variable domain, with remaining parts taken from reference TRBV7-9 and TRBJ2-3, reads DTGVSQNPRHKITKRGQNVTFRCDPISEHNRLYWYRQTLGQGPEFLTYFQNEAQLEKSRLLSDRFSAERPKGSFSTLEIQRTEQGDSAMYLCASSLAGSGGAVDTQYFGPGTRLTVL.

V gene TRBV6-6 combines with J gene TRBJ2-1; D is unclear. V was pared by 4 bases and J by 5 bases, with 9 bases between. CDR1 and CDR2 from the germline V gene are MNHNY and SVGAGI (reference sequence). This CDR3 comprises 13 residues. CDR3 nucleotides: TGTGCCAGCAGTTCCGAAACTGACAATGAGCAGTTCTTC. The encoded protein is CASSSETDNEQFF.

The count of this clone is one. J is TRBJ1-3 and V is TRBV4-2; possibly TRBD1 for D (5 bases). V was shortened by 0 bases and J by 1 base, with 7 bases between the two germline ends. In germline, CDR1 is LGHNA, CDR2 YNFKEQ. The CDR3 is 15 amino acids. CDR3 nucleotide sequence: TGTGCCAGCAGCCAAGATCAGGGATCTGGAAACACCATATATTTT. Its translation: CASSQDQGSGNTIYF.

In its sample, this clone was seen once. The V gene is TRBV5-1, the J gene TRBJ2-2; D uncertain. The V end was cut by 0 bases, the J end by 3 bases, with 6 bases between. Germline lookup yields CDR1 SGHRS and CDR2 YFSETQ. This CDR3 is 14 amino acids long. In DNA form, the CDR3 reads TGCGCCAGCAGCTTGGCCCTCGACACCGGGGAGCTGTTTTTT. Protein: CASSLALDTGELFF. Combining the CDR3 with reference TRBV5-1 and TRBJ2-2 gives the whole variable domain KAGVTQTPRYLIKTRGQQVTLSCSPISGHRSVSWYQQTPGQGLQFLFEYFSETQRNKGNFPGRFSGRQFSNSRSEMNVSTLELGDSALYLCASSLALDTGELFFGEGSRLTVL.

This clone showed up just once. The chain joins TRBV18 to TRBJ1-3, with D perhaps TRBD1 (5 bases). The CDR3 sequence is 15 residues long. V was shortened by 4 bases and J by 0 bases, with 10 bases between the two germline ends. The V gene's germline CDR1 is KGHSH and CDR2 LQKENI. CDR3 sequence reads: CASSQGEVSGNTIYF. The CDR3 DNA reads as TGTGCCAGCTCACAAGGGGAGGTCTCTGGAAACACCATATATTTT.

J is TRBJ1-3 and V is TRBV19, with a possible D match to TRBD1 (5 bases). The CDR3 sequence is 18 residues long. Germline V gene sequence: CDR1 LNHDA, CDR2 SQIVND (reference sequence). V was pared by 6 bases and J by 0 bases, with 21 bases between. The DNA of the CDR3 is TGTGCCAGTAGCCAGGGTTCAACTGGCCCCCACTCTGGAAACACCATATATTTT. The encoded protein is CASSQGSTGPHSGNTIYF.

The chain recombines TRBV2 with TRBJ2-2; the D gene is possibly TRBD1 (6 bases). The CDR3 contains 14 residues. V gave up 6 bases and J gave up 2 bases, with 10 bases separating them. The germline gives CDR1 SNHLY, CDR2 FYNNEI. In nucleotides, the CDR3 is TGTGCCAGCAGCGGCAGGGGTAACACCGGGGAGCTGTTTTTT. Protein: CASSGRGNTGELFF. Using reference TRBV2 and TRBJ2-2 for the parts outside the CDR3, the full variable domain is EPEVTQTPSHQVTQMGQEVILRCVPISNHLYFYWYRQILGQKVEFLVSFYNNEISEKSEIFDDQFSVERPDGSNFTLKIRSTKLEDSAMYFCASSGRGNTGELFFGEGSRLTVL.

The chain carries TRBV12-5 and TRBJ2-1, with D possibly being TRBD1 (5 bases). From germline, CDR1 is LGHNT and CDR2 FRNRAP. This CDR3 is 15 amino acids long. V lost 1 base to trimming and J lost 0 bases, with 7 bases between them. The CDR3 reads CASGLGQSSYNEQFF. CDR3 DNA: TGTGCTAGTGGTTTGGGACAGAGCTCCTACAATGAGCAGTTCTTC.

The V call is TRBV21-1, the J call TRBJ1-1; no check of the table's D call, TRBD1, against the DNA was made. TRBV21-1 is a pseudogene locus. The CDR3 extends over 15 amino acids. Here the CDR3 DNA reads TGTGCCAGCAGCACCCGACAGGAGTCAAACACTGAAGCTTTCTTT. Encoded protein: CASSTRQESNTEAFF.

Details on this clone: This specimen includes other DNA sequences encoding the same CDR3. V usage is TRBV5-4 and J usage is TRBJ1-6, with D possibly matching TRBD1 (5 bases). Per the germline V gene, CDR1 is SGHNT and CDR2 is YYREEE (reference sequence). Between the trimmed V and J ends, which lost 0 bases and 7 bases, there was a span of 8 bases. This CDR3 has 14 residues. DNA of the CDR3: TGTGCCAGCAGCTTGGAACAGGCCAATTCACCCCTCCACTTT. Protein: CASSLEQANSPLHF.

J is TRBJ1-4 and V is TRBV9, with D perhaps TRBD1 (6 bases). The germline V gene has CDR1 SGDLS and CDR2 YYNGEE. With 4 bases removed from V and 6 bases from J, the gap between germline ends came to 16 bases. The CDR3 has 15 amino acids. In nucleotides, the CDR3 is TGTGCCAGCAGCCTACGGGACACAAATCATGAAAAACTGTTTTTT. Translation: CASSLRDTNHEKLFF.

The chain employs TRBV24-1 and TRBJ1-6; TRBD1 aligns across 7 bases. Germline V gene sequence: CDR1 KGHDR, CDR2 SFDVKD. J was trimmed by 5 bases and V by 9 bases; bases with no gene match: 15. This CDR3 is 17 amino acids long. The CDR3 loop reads CATRDRQQDRNNSPLHF. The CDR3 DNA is TGTGCCACCCGGGACAGACAGCAGGATAGGAATAATTCACCCCTCCACTTT.

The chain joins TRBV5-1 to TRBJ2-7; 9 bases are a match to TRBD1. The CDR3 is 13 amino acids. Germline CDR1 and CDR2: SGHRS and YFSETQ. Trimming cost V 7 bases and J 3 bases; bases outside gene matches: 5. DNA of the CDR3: TGCGCCAGCGGCCCGACAGGGGGCTACGAGCAGTACTTC. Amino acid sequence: CASGPTGGYEQYF.

CDR3 sequence reads: CASSQNRASNTGELFF. CDR3 coding DNA: TGTGCCAGCAGCCAAAATAGAGCGTCGAACACCGGGGAGCTGTTTTTT. V is TRBV7-3 and J is TRBJ2-2; D not resolved. The CDR3 length is 16 residues. Trimming shortened V by 5 bases and J by 0 bases, and 13 bases separated the two germline ends. CDR1 and CDR2 (germline): SGHTA, FQGTGA. Drawing the rest from reference TRBV7-3 and TRBJ2-2, the complete variable domain is GAGVSQTPSNKVTEKGKYVELRCDPISGHTALYWYRQSLGQGPEFLIYFQGTGAADDSGLPNDRFFAVRPEGSVSTLKIQRTERGDSAVYLCASSQNRASNTGELFFGEGSRLTVL.